This TCR beta chain appears in the sequencing data of a study of CD8 T cells in Susac syndrome. The CDR3 is 15 residues long. Between the trimmed V and J ends, which lost 2 bases and 2 bases, there was a span of 10 bases. Germline CDR1 and CDR2: LGHNA and YSLEER. Random hexamers were used to reverse transcribe the RNA input (0.5 to 1 ug). Amplification of TCR beta CDR3 used immunoSEQ multiplex PCR across 54 Vbeta and 13 Jbeta. TCRdb redid the calling of the immunoSEQ multiplex PCR reads with MiXCR, one entry per CDR3 protein. The data hold about 300,000 distinct CDR3 sequences, with approximately 85% observed a single time. Concerning this clonotype: What it binds is unknown.

General observations from the study: That the number of individuals in its TCR sequencing and HLA analysis was relatively small was acknowledged by the study.

The sample comprised CD8+ T cells from PBMCs. The rearrangement links TRBV4-3 to TRBJ1-3; D remains unclear. The receptor's source is a human donor with multiple sclerosis. The CDR3, as DNA: TGCGCCAGCAGCCAACTATTGGAACCTGGAAACACCATATATTTT. This codes for CASSQLLEPGNTIYF.